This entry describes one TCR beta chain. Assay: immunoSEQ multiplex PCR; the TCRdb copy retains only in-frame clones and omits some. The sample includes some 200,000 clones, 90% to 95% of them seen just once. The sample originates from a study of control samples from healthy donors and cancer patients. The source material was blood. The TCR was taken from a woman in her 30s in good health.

The CDR3 sequence is CSAPGTYGYTF. CDR3 in DNA: TGCAGTGCCCCCGGGACTTATGGCTACACCTTC. The chain links TRBV20-1 to TRBJ1-2, with a weak D call TRBD1 (5 bases). CDR3 length equals 11 residues. V was clipped by 6 bases and J by 5 bases, with 10 bases between them. Per germline, CDR1 DFQATT and CDR2 SNEGSKA (reference sequence).